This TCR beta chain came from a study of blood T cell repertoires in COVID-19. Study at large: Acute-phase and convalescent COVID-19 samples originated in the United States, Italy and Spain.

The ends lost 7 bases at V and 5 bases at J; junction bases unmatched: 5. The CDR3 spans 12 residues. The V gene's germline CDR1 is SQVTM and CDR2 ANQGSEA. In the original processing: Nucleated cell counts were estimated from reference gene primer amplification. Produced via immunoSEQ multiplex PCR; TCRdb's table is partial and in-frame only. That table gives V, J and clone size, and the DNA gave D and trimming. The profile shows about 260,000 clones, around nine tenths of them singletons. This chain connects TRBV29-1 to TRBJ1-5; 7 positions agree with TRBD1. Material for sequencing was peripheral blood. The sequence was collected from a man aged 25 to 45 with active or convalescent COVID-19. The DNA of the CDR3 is TGCAGCGCCGGGGACAGTGATCAGCCCCAGCATTTT. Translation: CSAGDSDQPQHF.